A single sample is the source of the 15 T cell receptor beta chains below, sequenced in a study of blood T cell repertoires in COVID-19. Here immunoSEQ multiplex PCR was the method, and the copy in TCRdb shows in-frame clones only, minus some. The sample yields approximately 100,000 clones, more than 75% seen once. Sequenced material: peripheral blood. These TCRs come from a man over 45 with acute or convalescent COVID-19.

The rearrangement uses TRBV5-4 and TRBJ2-7; D is perhaps TRBD2 (5 bases). CDR3 length: 12 amino acids. Germline loops: CDR1 SGHNT, CDR2 YYREEE (reference sequence). Deletions cut 0 bases from V and 6 bases from J, with 7 bases between. The CDR3 coding sequence is TGTGCCAGCAGCTTGGTCCGGGGCGAGCAGTACTTC. As protein: CASSLVRGEQYF.

This clone was picked up a small number of times. The chain combines TRBV11-3 with TRBJ2-7; 11 positions match TRBD1. There are 15 residues in the CDR3. J lost 6 bases, V lost 4 bases, and 8 bases had no gene match. Germline lookup yields CDR1 SGHNT and CDR2 YENEEA. CDR3 nucleotide sequence: TGTGCCAGCAGCTCCAGCCGGGACAGGGGGGCCGAGCAGTACTTC. It is translated as CASSSSRDRGAEQYF.

V gene TRBV20-1 combines with J gene TRBJ2-1; D gene ambiguous. This CDR3 contains 11 residues. Trimming took 6 bases from V and 2 from J, leaving 5 bases between them. Germline V CDR1 and CDR2: DFQATT, SNEGSKA (reference sequence). The CDR3 is CSAPAYNEQFF. The CDR3 region has the DNA TGCAGTGCCCCCGCCTACAATGAGCAGTTCTTC.

The V and J genes are TRBV30 and TRBJ2-5; the match to TRBD2 covers 8 bases. This CDR3 contains 15 residues. The germline V gene has CDR1 GTSNPN and CDR2 SVGIG (reference sequence). The junction had 4 bases not matched to a gene; V was cut back by 0 bases and J by 1 base. In DNA form, the CDR3 reads TGTGCCTGGAGTGTCCCAGCGGGAGTCCAAGAGACCCAGTACTTC. Its protein product is CAWSVPAGVQETQYF.

This chain uses TRBV7-2 with TRBJ2-3, with a weak D call TRBD1 (6 bases). Germline V gives CDR1 SGHTA, CDR2 FQGNSA. The CDR3 runs 17 residues. The V end was cut by 1 base, the J end by 4 bases, with 18 bases between. This CDR3 reads CASSLEGARGWADTQYF. DNA for the CDR3: TGTGCCAGCAGCTTAGAAGGGGCCAGGGGATGGGCAGATACGCAGTATTTT.

In its sample, this clone was seen a few times. One end of the junction is discordant with germline, which a read error may explain. The V and J genes are TRBV10-3 and TRBJ1-5, with 7 bases that match TRBD1. The CDR3 covers 11 residues. The germline CDR1 and CDR2 sequences are ENHRY and SYGVKD. The CDR3 is CAISEGGTVIF. DNA of the CDR3: TGTGCCATCAGTGAGGGGGGGACAGTAATTTTT.

Comment on this clone: A much larger clone differs by one base, so this may be a read error. V usage is TRBV7-9 and J usage is TRBJ2-5, with a tentative D call TRBD2 (6 bases). This CDR3 has 15 residues. Germline CDR1 SEHNR, CDR2 FQNEAQ (reference sequence). Trimming left V 4 bases short and J 4 bases short, with 16 bases between. The CDR3 nucleotides are TGTGCCAGCAGCTCCTACGGCGGGACCGGAGAGACCCAGTACTTC. The encoded protein is CASSSYGGTGETQYF.

The gene calls are TRBV27 and TRBJ2-1; maybe TRBD2 (6 bases). With 1 base removed from V and 8 bases from J, the gap between germline ends came to 9 bases. This CDR3 has 13 residues. From germline, CDR1 is MNHEY and CDR2 SMNVEV (reference sequence). The CDR3 coding sequence is TGTGCCAGCAGTTTATGGGGAGGCCATGAGCAGTTCTTC. Encoded protein: CASSLWGGHEQFF.

The chain employs TRBV28 and TRBJ1-4; the D gene is possibly TRBD1 (6 bases). The V and J ends lost 7 bases and 5 bases respectively, with 11 bases between them. CDR3 length equals 13 residues. Germline CDR1 reads MDHEN; CDR2 reads SYDVKM. The CDR3, as DNA: TGTGCCAGCATCCCAGGACAGAATGAAAAACTGTTTTTT. This sequence encodes CASIPGQNEKLFF.

This clone occurred once. This chain connects TRBV12-3 or TRBV12-4 to TRBJ2-1; D gene ambiguous. V lost 3 bases to trimming and J lost 4 bases, with 7 bases between them. The CDR3 runs to 13 residues. Written as DNA, the CDR3 is TGTGCCAGCAGTTTTTACTCATACAATGAGCAGTTCTTC. Amino acid sequence: CASSFYSYNEQFF.

The chain combines TRBV5-6 with TRBJ2-7, with 10 bases matching TRBD1. V shed 4 bases and J 1 base; nucleotides not matched to a gene: 2. CDR3 length: 14 amino acids. Germline assignment: CDR1 SGHDT and CDR2 YYEEEE. This chain's CDR3 is CASSRGQGSYEQYF. CDR3 sequence (DNA): TGTGCCAGCAGCAGGGGACAGGGGTCCTACGAGCAGTACTTC. The full variable domain, in which reference TRBV5-6 and TRBJ2-7 provide the parts outside the CDR3, is DAGVTQSPTHLIKTRGQQVTLRCSPKSGHDTVSWYQQALGQGPQFIFQYYEEEERQRGNFPDRFSGHQFPNYSSELNVNALLLGDSALYLCASSRGQGSYEQYFGPGTRLTVT.

The chain uses TRBV28 and TRBJ1-2; 10 positions match TRBD1. V lost 4 bases, J lost 3 bases, and 5 bases stayed unmatched. Germline lookup yields CDR1 MDHEN and CDR2 SYDVKM. This CDR3 contains 15 residues. The CDR3 DNA reads TGTGCCAGCAGTTCCCTCGGACAGGGGGACTATGGCTACACCTTC. Translated, it gives CASSSLGQGDYGYTF.

The chain carries TRBV28 and TRBJ2-5, with D possibly matching TRBD1 (6 bases). The CDR3 is 15 residues long. Germline V gene data show CDR1 as MDHEN and CDR2 as SYDVKM. Trimming removed 6 bases at V and 1 base at J, with 15 bases between. CDR3 in DNA: TGTGCCAGCAGACCGAACAGGGTCTCCCAAGAGACCCAGTACTTC. Its protein is CASRPNRVSQETQYF.

The J gene is TRBJ2-3, the V gene TRBV10-1, with D perhaps TRBD1 (7 bases). The CDR3 loop spans 14 amino acids. Germline lookup yields CDR1 WNHNN and CDR2 SYGVQD (reference sequence). V shed 2 bases and J shed 7 bases, with 13 bases lying between them. The CDR3 DNA follows: TGCGCCAGCAGTGAGGCGCGGGACAGTTATACGCAGTATTTT. This encodes CASSEARDSYTQYF.

This clone was picked up one time. The chain combines TRBV28 with TRBJ2-7; the match to TRBD1 covers 7 bases. The CDR3 is 15 amino acids. Per germline, CDR1 MDHEN and CDR2 SYDVKM. With 0 bases clipped from V and 1 base from J, the junction kept 3 bases outside the gene matches. The CDR3 nucleotides read TGTGCCAGCAGTTTATGGGGCAGGGGGTCCTACGAGCAGTACTTC. It specifies CASSLWGRGSYEQYF.